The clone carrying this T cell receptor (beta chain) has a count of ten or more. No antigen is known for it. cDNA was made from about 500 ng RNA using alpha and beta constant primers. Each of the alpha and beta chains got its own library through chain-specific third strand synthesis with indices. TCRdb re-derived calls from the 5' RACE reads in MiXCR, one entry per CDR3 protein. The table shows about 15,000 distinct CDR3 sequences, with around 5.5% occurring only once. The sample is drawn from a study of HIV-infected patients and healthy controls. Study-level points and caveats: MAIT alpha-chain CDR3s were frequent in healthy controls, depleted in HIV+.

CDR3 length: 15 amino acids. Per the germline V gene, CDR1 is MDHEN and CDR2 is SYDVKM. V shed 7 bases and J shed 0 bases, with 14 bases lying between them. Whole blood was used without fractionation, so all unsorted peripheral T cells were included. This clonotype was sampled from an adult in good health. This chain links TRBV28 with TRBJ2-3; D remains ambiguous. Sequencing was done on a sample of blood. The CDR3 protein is CASNKPQTSTDTQYF. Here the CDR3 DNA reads TGTGCCAGCAACAAACCCCAGACAAGCACAGATACGCAGTATTTT.